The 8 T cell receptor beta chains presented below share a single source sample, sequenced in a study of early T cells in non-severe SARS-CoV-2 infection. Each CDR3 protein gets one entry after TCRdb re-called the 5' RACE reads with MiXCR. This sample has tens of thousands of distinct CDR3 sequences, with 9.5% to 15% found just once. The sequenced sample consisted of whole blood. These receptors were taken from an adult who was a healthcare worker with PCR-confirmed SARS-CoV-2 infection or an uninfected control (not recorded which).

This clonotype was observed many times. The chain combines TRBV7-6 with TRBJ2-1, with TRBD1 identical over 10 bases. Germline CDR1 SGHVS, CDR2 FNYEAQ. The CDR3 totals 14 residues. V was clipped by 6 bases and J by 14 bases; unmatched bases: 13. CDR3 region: CASRDPGQGLIEFF. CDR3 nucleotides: TGTGCCAGCAGGGACCCGGGACAGGGGCTGATCGAGTTCTTC.

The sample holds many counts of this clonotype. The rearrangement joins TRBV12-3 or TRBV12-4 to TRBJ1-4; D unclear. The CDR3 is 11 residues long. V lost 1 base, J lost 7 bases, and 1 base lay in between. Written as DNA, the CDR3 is TGTGCCAGCAGTTTAGGTGAAAAACTGTTTTTT. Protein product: CASSLGEKLFF.

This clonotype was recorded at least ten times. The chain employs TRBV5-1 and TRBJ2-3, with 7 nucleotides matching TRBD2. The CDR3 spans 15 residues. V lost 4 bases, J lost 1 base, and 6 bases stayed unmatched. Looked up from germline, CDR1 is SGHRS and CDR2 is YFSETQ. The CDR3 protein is CASSPSGVGTDTQYF. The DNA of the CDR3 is TGCGCCAGCAGCCCGAGCGGGGTCGGCACAGATACGCAGTATTTT.

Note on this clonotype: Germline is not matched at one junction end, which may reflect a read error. The DNA of the CDR3 is TGTGCTAGCAGCTTGAGACGATGGGAGGGAGAGACCCAGTACTTC. Translating it yields CASSLRRWEGETQYF. The chain combines TRBV7-7 with TRBJ2-5; the match to TRBD2 covers 7 bases. CDR3 length: 15 amino acids. The germline V gene has CDR1 SSHAT and CDR2 FNYEAQ (reference sequence). The whole variable domain, filled in from reference TRBV7-7 and TRBJ2-5, reads GAGVSQSPRYKVTKRGQDVTLRCDPISSHATLYWYQQALGQGPEFLTYFNYEAQPDKSGLPSDRFSAERPEGSISTLTIQRTEQRDSAMYRCASSLRRWEGETQYFGPGTRLLVL.

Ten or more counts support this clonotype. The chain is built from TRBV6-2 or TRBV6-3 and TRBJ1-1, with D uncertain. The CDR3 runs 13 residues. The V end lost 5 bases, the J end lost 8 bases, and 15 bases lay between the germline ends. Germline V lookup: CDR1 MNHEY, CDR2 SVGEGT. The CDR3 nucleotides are TGTGCCAGCAGTCACGTCGGACGCCGCGAAGCTTTCTTT. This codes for CASSHVGRREAFF.

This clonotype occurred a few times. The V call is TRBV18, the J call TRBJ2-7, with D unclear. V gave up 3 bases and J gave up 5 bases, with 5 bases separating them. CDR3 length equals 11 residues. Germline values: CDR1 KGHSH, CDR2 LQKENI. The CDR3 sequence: CASSPQNEQYF. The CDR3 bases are TGTGCCAGCTCACCTCAAAACGAGCAGTACTTC.

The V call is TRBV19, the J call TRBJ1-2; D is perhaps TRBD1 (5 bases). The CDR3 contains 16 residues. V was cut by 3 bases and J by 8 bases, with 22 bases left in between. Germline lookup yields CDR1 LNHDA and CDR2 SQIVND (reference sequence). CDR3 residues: CASSMVPTGTQRGYTF. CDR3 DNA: TGTGCCAGTAGTATGGTCCCTACCGGGACCCAGCGGGGCTACACCTTC. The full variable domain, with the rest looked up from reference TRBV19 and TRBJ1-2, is DGGITQSPKYLFRKEGQNVTLSCEQNLNHDAMYWYRQDPGQGLRLIYYSQIVNDFQKGDIAEGYSVSREKKESFPLTVTSAQKNPTAFYLCASSMVPTGTQRGYTFGSGTRLTVV.

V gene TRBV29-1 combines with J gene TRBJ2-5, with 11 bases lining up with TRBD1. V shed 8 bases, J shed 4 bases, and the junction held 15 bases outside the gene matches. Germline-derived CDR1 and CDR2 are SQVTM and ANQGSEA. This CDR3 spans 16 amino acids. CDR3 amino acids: CSTTRTGGGGGETQYF. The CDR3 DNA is TGCAGCACAACCCGGACAGGGGGCGGGGGAGGAGAGACCCAGTACTTC.